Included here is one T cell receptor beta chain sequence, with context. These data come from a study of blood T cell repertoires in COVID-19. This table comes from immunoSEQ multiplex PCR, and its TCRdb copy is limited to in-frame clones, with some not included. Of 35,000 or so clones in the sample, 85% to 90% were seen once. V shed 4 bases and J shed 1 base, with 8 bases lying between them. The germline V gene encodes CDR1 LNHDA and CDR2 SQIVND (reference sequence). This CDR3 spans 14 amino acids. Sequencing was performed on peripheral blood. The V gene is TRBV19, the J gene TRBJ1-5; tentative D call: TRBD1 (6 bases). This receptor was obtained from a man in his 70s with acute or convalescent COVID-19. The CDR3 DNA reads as TGTGCCAGTAGTACGACAGGCAGCAATCAGCCCCAGCATTTT. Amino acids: CASSTTGSNQPQHF.